Below, one T cell receptor (beta chain) is given with its context. Its antigen is undetermined. A second PCR of roughly 7 to 11 cycles used a sample-barcoded 5' primer and a J-beta primer mix. TCRdb reprocessed the 5' RACE reads with MiXCR, giving one entry per CDR3 protein. Here the sample spans around 1,500,000 distinct CDR3 sequences, approximately 40% being singletons. The germline gives CDR1 DFQATT, CDR2 SNEGSKA (reference sequence). Trimming at V came to 6 bases and at J to 3 bases, leaving 13 bases not matched to a gene. The CDR3 consists of 16 residues. This specimen comes from a study of blood T cells in healthy people across ages. Study observations and caveats: Strong correlation was found linking TCR beta diversity to naive T cell percentage.

The clonotype was recovered from a young woman in good health. This rearrangement joins TRBV20-1 to TRBJ2-5; TRBD1 agrees at 10 bases. The specimen sequenced was blood. CDR3 amino acids: CSARVPGQGIEETQYF. CDR3 in DNA: TGCAGTGCCCGAGTTCCGGGACAGGGGATTGAAGAGACCCAGTACTTC.